This T cell receptor beta chain came from a study of blood T cells in healthy people across ages. This CDR3 is built from 13 residues. V was trimmed by 5 bases and J by 5 bases, leaving 10 bases between them. Germline V gene sequence: CDR1 LNHNV, CDR2 YYDKDF (reference sequence). This clonotype came up a few times. Next came a second PCR, run for about 7 to 12 cycles, which used a sample-barcoded 5' primer along with a J-beta primer mix. TCRdb ran MiXCR on the 5' RACE reads and lists one entry per CDR3 protein. Here the sample spans about 780,000 distinct CDR3 sequences, around a quarter being singletons. These data are also associated with another study on T cells of mothers and their children.

The origin of this receptor is a boy under 18 in good health. Source material: blood. This chain joins TRBV15 and TRBJ2-1; D is possibly TRBD2 (5 bases). The CDR3 DNA follows: TGTGCCACCAGCCCCCGGGGTAACAATGAGCAGTTCTTC. The encoded protein is CATSPRGNNEQFF.